The next 10 T cell receptor beta chains were all read from a single sample in a study of beta chain features in type 1 diabetes (dated by TCRdb to 2016 to 2019). General findings and caveats noted by the study authors: A moderate but significant shortening of TCRB CDR3 length was observed in type 1 diabetes patients in all four CD4+ subsets.

Libraries came from the immunoSEQ multiplex PCR assay. All of the isolated RNA was reverse transcribed with the High Capacity cDNA Reverse Transcription Kit, so expressed TCRB transcripts were sequenced. The table comes from immuneACCESS by way of TCRdb, which keeps in-frame sequences with V and J called. Part of the clones is missing from these tables; in studies checked, under half for an unresolved V gene and the rest for unknown reasons. Counted in this sample were approximately 50,000 clones; about 40% of them appeared once. Clones ranked in the top ten supply approximately 1.5% of the sample. Which antigens these TCRs recognize remains unknown. The specimen was Tregs from blood. The sample's cell subset or site label is to be understood as: regulatory CD4+ T cells. Every receptor here comes from a man aged 25-45 years with type 1 diabetes.

The chain is built from TRBV5-4 and TRBJ2-7, with unresolved D. CDR3 length: 13 amino acids. Germline V lookup: CDR1 SGHNT, CDR2 YYREEE (reference sequence). Trimming cost V 7 bases and J 2 bases, with 13 bases left between them. The CDR3: CASHFDFAYEQYF. CDR3 DNA: TGTGCCAGCCACTTCGACTTCGCCTACGAGCAGTACTTC.

The rearrangement joins TRBV7-8 to TRBJ2-2; the match to TRBD2 covers 14 bases. The CDR3 extends over 16 amino acids. With V trimmed by 5 bases and J by 8 bases, 7 bases remained unmatched. Germline V lookup: CDR1 SGHVS, CDR2 FQNEAQ. The CDR3 DNA reads TGTGCCAGCAGCCGACTAGCGGGAGGGCCGTTTGGGGAGCTGTTTTTT. It specifies CASSRLAGGPFGELFF.

The chain carries TRBV19 and TRBJ1-5, with 12 bases lining up with TRBD1. The germline CDR1 and CDR2 sequences are LNHDA and SQIVND (reference sequence). V shed 10 bases, J shed 5 bases, and the junction held 12 bases outside the gene matches. The CDR3 has 16 residues. CDR3 protein: CATDWDRGLGDQPQHF. CDR3 DNA: TGTGCCACGGACTGGGACAGGGGGCTAGGAGATCAGCCCCAGCATTTT.

The chain is built from TRBV29-1 and TRBJ2-3; 10 bases fit TRBD2. With 3 bases clipped from V and 4 bases from J, the junction kept 10 bases outside the gene matches. Germline V gene data show CDR1 as SQVTM and CDR2 as ANQGSEA. The CDR3 length is 16 residues. CDR3 amino acids: CSVESSAGGPPDTQYF. The CDR3, as DNA: TGCAGCGTTGAGTCATCAGCGGGAGGGCCCCCAGATACGCAGTATTTT.

The chain carries TRBV7-3 and TRBJ2-1, with no clear D. Trimming took 0 bases from V and 1 from J, leaving 7 bases between them. The V gene's germline CDR1 is SGHTA and CDR2 FQGTGA. The CDR3 spans 15 residues. For the CDR3, the DNA is TGTGCCAGCAGCTTAACTGGGCTTTCCTACAATGAGCAGTTCTTC. This translates into CASSLTGLSYNEQFF.

The genes are TRBV11-1 and TRBJ1-1; 11 nucleotides match TRBD1. Germline-derived CDR1 and CDR2 are SGHAT and FQDESV (reference sequence). This CDR3 has 16 amino acids. V lost 5 bases, J lost 4 bases, and 9 bases stayed unmatched. The CDR3 DNA sequence: TGTGCCAGCAGCCTCTCCGGGACAGGGGGTGGCACTGAAGCTTTCTTT. This translates into CASSLSGTGGGTEAFF.

This sequence joins TRBV29-1 and TRBJ2-1; 8 bases line up with TRBD1. There are 16 residues in the CDR3. The V segment lost 4 bases and the J segment 1 base; nucleotides outside the gene matches: 9. From germline, CDR1 is SQVTM and CDR2 ANQGSEA. The CDR3 sequence is CSVVSSTGDSYNEQFF. CDR3 DNA sequence: TGCAGCGTTGTTAGCTCGACAGGGGATTCCTACAATGAGCAGTTCTTC.

The rearrangement uses TRBV7-3 and TRBJ2-5, with TRBD1 matching over 11 bases. CDR3 size: 16 residues. Trimming took 2 bases from V and 4 from J; bases not matched to a gene: 6. Germline V gene lookup returns CDR1 SGHTA and CDR2 FQGTGA. The CDR3: CASSLAAGTGGETQYF. The CDR3 nucleotides read TGTGCCAGCAGCTTAGCCGCCGGGACAGGGGGAGAGACCCAGTACTTC.

V and J are TRBV4-2 and TRBJ2-5; TRBD2 matches at 11 bases. CDR1 is LGHNA, CDR2 YNFKEQ, per germline. The ends lost 4 bases at V and 2 bases at J; junction bases unmatched: 9. The CDR3 totals 17 residues. Here the CDR3 reads CASSLSSGTSGQETQYF. Written as DNA, the CDR3 is TGTGCCAGCAGCCTATCCTCCGGGACTAGCGGACAAGAGACCCAGTACTTC.

This clone appeared a few times. The rearrangement links TRBV5-4 to TRBJ1-5, with 8 nucleotides matching TRBD1. In germline, CDR1 is SGHNT, CDR2 YYREEE (reference sequence). The length of the CDR3 is 15 residues. V was clipped by 0 bases and J by 3 bases; unmatched bases: 2. Here the CDR3 reads CASSLGGQDNQPQHF. CDR3 nucleotide sequence: TGTGCCAGCAGCTTGGGGGGACAGGACAATCAGCCCCAGCATTTT.